The rows below give T cell receptor beta chains drawn from one sample of a study of spatial heterogeneity in lung cancer. TCRdb ran MiXCR on the 5' RACE reads and lists one entry per CDR3 protein. The sample has 50,000 to 65,000 distinct CDR3 sequences, roughly 8% seen once. The source was PBMCs, collected at surgery. Receptor source: a female donor with early-stage non-small cell lung cancer. Both conserved end residues are part of each CDR3. The D gene is left open where the match is weak. Not every row has a clone size; where given, it reads once, few, many or a size class.

D gene: TRBD2
J gene: TRBJ2-3
clone size: many
V gene: TRBV9
CDR3 protein: CASSVGSTSGSSDTQYF
CDR3 DNA: TGTGCCAGCAGCGTAGGCTCTACTAGCGGGAGCTCAGATACGCAGTATTTT

D gene: -
J gene: TRBJ2-2
clone size: few
V gene: TRBV13
CDR3 protein: CASSPPSGDTGELFF
CDR3 DNA: TGTGCCAGCAGCCCCCCCTCCGGGGACACCGGGGAGCTGTTTTTT

D gene: TRBD1
J gene: TRBJ2-2
clone size: few
V gene: TRBV6-5
CDR3 protein: CASSYSDRPNTGELFF
CDR3 DNA: TGTGCCAGCAGTTACTCGGACAGGCCGAACACCGGGGAGCTGTTTTTT

D gene: -
J gene: TRBJ1-3
clone size: few
V gene: TRBV3-1
CDR3 protein: CASRDWGSLSGNTIYF
CDR3 DNA: TGTGCCAGCAGAGATTGGGGGAGTCTCTCTGGAAACACCATATATTTT

D gene: -
J gene: TRBJ2-3
clone size: -
V gene: TRBV18
CDR3 protein: CASSQGSYRDTQYF
CDR3 DNA: TGTGCCAGCTCACAGGGTTCATATCGTGATACGCAGTATTTT

D gene: -
J gene: TRBJ1-6
clone size: -
V gene: TRBV7-9
CDR3 protein: CASSLQGYNSPLHF
CDR3 DNA: TGTGCCAGCAGCTTACAGGGGTATAATTCACCCCTCCACTTT

D gene: TRBD2
J gene: TRBJ2-7
clone size: many
V gene: TRBV4-2
CDR3 protein: CASSVAGGLYEQYF
CDR3 DNA: TGTGCCAGCTCGGTAGCGGGAGGGCTCTACGAGCAGTACTTC

D gene: -
J gene: TRBJ1-1
clone size: -
V gene: TRBV7-2
CDR3 protein: CASRGGRPMNTEAFF
CDR3 DNA: TGTGCCAGCAGGGGAGGTCGGCCCATGAACACTGAAGCTTTCTTT

D gene: TRBD2
J gene: TRBJ2-5
clone size: few
V gene: TRBV20-1
CDR3 protein: CSASKGLAGVETQYF
CDR3 DNA: TGCAGTGCTAGTAAGGGACTAGCGGGAGTAGAGACCCAGTACTTC

D gene: TRBD2
J gene: TRBJ2-7
clone size: many
V gene: TRBV28
CDR3 protein: CASSFGRGSSYEQYF
CDR3 DNA: TGTGCCAGCAGTTTTGGGAGGGGTAGCTCCTACGAGCAGTACTTC

D gene: -
J gene: TRBJ2-5
clone size: -
V gene: TRBV27
CDR3 protein: CASSLLGTKETQYF
CDR3 DNA: TGTGCCAGCAGCCTCCTGGGGACAAAAGAGACCCAGTACTTC

D gene: -
J gene: TRBJ1-5
clone size: few
V gene: TRBV28
CDR3 protein: CASSSAGGGNQPQHF
CDR3 DNA: TGTGCCAGCAGTTCCGCCGGGGGGGGCAATCAGCCCCAGCATTTT

D gene: -
J gene: TRBJ1-1
clone size: once
V gene: TRBV2
CDR3 protein: CAGLRGPMNTEAFF
CDR3 DNA: TGTGCCGGACTCAGGGGCCCGATGAACACTGAAGCTTTCTTT

D gene: -
J gene: TRBJ2-3
clone size: many
V gene: TRBV5-5
CDR3 protein: CASSSPPDTQYF
CDR3 DNA: TGTGCCAGCAGTTCGCCCCCCGATACGCAGTATTTT

D gene: TRBD1
J gene: TRBJ2-3
clone size: many
V gene: TRBV28
CDR3 protein: CASSLGRGRSDTQYF
CDR3 DNA: TGTGCCAGCAGTTTAGGCAGGGGGCGGTCAGATACGCAGTATTTT

D gene: -
J gene: TRBJ1-4
clone size: few
V gene: TRBV6-5
CDR3 protein: CASRSGTVREKLFF
CDR3 DNA: TGTGCCAGCAGGTCCGGGACGGTAAGGGAAAAACTGTTTTTT

D gene: -
J gene: TRBJ1-4
clone size: -
V gene: TRBV5-5
CDR3 protein: CASSLSRQAGDEKLFF
CDR3 DNA: TGTGCCAGCAGCTTGAGTCGCCAGGCCGGGGATGAAAAACTGTTTTTT

D gene: TRBD1
J gene: TRBJ2-1
clone size: medium-sized
V gene: TRBV4-1
CDR3 protein: CASSQDRGLSYNEQFF
CDR3 DNA: TGCGCCAGCAGCCAAGACAGGGGGCTGTCCTACAATGAGCAGTTCTTC

D gene: -
J gene: TRBJ2-5
clone size: -
V gene: TRBV7-9
CDR3 protein: CASSLAGGGETQYF
CDR3 DNA: TGTGCCAGCAGCTTAGCTGGGGGTGGAGAGACCCAGTACTTC

D gene: -
J gene: TRBJ2-6
clone size: many
V gene: TRBV7-2
CDR3 protein: CASSLYWTTGANVLTF
CDR3 DNA: TGTGCCAGCAGCTTATACTGGACGACTGGGGCCAACGTCCTGACTTTC

D gene: -
J gene: TRBJ1-1
clone size: many
V gene: TRBV7-3
CDR3 protein: CASSFQGITEAFF
CDR3 DNA: TGTGCCAGCAGCTTCCAGGGGATCACTGAAGCTTTCTTT

D gene: -
J gene: TRBJ1-2
clone size: few
V gene: TRBV7-9
CDR3 protein: CASSLAEGQGYGYTF
CDR3 DNA: TGTGCCAGCAGCTTAGCCGAGGGGCAGGGCTATGGCTACACCTTC

D gene: TRBD2
J gene: TRBJ2-5
clone size: few
V gene: TRBV20-1
CDR3 protein: CSAIAGEETQYF
CDR3 DNA: TGCAGTGCGATAGCGGGGGAGGAGACCCAGTACTTC

D gene: -
J gene: TRBJ1-2
clone size: many
V gene: TRBV27
CDR3 protein: CASSLEGSYGYTF
CDR3 DNA: TGTGCCAGCAGTTTAGAGGGGTCCTATGGCTACACCTTC

D gene: -
J gene: TRBJ1-1
clone size: many
V gene: TRBV5-1
CDR3 protein: CASSLVQGEAFF
CDR3 DNA: TGCGCCAGCAGCTTGGTTCAGGGTGAAGCTTTCTTT

D gene: -
J gene: TRBJ2-1
clone size: -
V gene: TRBV20-1
CDR3 protein: CSARVGSTSYNEQFF
CDR3 DNA: TGCAGTGCTAGAGTAGGGAGTACATCCTACAATGAGCAGTTCTTC

D gene: TRBD1
J gene: TRBJ1-6
clone size: few
V gene: TRBV7-2
CDR3 protein: CASSAQGASYNSPLHF
CDR3 DNA: TGTGCCAGCAGCGCACAGGGGGCCTCCTATAATTCACCCCTCCACTTT

D gene: -
J gene: TRBJ2-7
clone size: few
V gene: TRBV11-2
CDR3 protein: CASSFLLGNYEQYF
CDR3 DNA: TGTGCCAGCAGCTTCTTACTGGGTAACTACGAGCAGTACTTC